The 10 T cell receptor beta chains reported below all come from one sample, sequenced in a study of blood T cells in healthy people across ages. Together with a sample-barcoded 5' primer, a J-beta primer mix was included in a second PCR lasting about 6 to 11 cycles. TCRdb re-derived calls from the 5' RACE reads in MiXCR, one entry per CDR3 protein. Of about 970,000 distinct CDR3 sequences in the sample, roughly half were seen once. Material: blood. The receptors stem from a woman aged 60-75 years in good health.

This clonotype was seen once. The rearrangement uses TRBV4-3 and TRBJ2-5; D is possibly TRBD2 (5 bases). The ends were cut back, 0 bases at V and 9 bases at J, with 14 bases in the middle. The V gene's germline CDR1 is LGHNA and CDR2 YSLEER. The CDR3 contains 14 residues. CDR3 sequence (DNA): TGCGCCAGCAGCCAAGATATGGGTCTGCGGGCCCAGTACTTC. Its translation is CASSQDMGLRAQYF.

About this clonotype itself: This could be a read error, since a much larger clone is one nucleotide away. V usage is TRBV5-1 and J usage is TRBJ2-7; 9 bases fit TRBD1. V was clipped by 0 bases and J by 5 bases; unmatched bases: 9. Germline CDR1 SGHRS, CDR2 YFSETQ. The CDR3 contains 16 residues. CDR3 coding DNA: TGCGCCAGCAGCTTGGCTACGGGACAGGGCGCCAACGAGCAGTACTTC. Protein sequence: CASSLATGQGANEQYF.

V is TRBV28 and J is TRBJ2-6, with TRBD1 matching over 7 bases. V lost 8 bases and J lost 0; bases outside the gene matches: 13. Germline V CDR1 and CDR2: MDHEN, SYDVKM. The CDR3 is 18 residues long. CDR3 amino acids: CASLPQGQGDSGANVLTF. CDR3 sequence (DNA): TGTGCCAGCCTCCCACAGGGCCAGGGGGACTCTGGGGCCAACGTCCTGACTTTC.

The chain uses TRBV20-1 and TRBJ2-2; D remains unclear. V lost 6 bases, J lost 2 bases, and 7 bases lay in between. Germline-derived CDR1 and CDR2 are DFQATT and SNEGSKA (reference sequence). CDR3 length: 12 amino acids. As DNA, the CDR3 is TGCAGTGCGCGGCCTAACACCGGGGAGCTGTTTTTT. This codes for CSARPNTGELFF.

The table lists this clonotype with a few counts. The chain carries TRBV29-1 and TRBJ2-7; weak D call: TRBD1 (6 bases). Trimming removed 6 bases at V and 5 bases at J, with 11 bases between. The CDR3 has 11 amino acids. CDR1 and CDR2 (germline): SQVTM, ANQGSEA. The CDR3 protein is CSVRTVDEQYF. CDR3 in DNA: TGCAGCGTACGGACAGTCGACGAGCAGTACTTC.

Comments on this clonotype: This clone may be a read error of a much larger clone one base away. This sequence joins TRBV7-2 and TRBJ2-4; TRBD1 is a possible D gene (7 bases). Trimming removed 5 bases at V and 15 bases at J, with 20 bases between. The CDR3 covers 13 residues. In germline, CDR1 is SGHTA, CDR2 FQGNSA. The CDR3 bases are TGTGCCAGCAGCCGACAGGGAGGCTACGAGCGGTACTTC. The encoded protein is CASSRQGGYERYF.

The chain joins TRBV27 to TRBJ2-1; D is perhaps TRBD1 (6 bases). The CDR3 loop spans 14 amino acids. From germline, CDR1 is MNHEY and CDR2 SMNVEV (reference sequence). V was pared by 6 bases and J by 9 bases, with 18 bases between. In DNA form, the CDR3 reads TGTGCCAGCAGCCTCATAGACAGACAGGTTGAGCAGTTCTTC. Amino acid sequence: CASSLIDRQVEQFF.

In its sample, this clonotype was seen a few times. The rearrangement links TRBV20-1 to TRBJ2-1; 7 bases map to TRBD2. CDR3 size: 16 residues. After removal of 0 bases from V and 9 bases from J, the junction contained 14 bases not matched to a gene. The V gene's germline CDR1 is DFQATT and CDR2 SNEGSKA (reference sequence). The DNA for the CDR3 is TGCAGTGCTAGAGAAACGACTGGCGGGAGAGGTAGTGAGCAGTTCTTC. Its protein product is CSARETTGGRGSEQFF.

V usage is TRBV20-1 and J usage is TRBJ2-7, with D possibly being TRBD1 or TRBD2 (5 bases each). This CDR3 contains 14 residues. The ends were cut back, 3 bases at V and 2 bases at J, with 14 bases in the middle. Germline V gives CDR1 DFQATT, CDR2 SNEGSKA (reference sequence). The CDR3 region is CSARGRRSAYEQYF. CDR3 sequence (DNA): TGCAGTGCTAGGGGGCGGAGGTCAGCCTACGAGCAGTACTTC.

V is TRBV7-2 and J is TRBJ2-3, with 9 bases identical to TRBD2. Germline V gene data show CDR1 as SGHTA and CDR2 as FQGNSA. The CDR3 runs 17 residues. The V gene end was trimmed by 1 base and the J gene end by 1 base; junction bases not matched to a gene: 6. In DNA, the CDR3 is TGTGCCAGCAGCTTAGGTGTACTAGCGGGCGGCACAGATACGCAGTATTTT. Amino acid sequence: CASSLGVLAGGTDTQYF. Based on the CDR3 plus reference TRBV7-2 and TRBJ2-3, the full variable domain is GAGVSQSPSNKVTEKGKDVELRCDPISGHTALYWYRQSLGQGLEFLIYFQGNSAPDKSGLPSDRFSAERTGGSVSTLTIQRTQQEDSAVYLCASSLGVLAGGTDTQYFGPGTRLTVL.